The T cell receptor beta chain under discussion was sequenced for a study of neoadjuvant anti-PD-1 for oral cavity cancer. Study context: Nivolumab at 3 mg/kg was mostly given biweekly, three to four doses, pre-surgery.

Per germline, CDR1 ENHRY and CDR2 SYGVKD. This CDR3 comprises 10 residues. Blood libraries mostly used 400 to 500 ng genomic DNA, six replicates each. Clones were sequenced by immunoSEQ multiplex PCR, and TCRdb holds only the in-frame ones, with some missing. The profile covers over 12,000 clones, with 70% to 75% appearing a single time and 3% to 3.5% taken by the ten largest. Study-wide findings and caveats: PBMC Gini-index clonality exceeded responders' in non-responders post-nivolumab.

About this clone itself: What it binds is unknown.

No culture or expansion preceded analysis of these blood cells. The TCR sequence derives from a person aged 35-79 years with oral cavity squamous cell carcinoma. The V and J genes are TRBV10-3 and TRBJ1-1; unclear D gene. The specimen comprised PBMCs, sampled before nivolumab (anti-PD-1) treatment. The DNA of the CDR3 is TGTGGAGAGGGTTACACTGAAGCTTTCTTT. As protein: CGEGYTEAFF.